The sample holds one count of the clone carrying this T cell receptor (beta chain). Its antigen remains unidentified. The data were obtained in a study of long-term antiretroviral therapy in people with HIV. Overall study results and limits: Dominant in the repertoire at all time points were clones expanded before ART. Unavailable data included ART adherence, viral resistance and therapy changes (switches in treatment).

V lost 5 bases to trimming and J lost 10 bases, with 15 bases between them. From germline, CDR1 is SEHNR and CDR2 FQNEAQ (reference sequence). The length of the CDR3 is 13 residues. immunoSEQ v3.0 was run at survey level. Each sample had sequencing targeting 40,000-50,000 T-cell genomes. Produced via immunoSEQ multiplex PCR; TCRdb's table is partial and in-frame only. This sample has 30,000 to 40,000 clones; roughly 80% occur once, and the top ten carry approximately 2.9%. The chain carries TRBV7-9 and TRBJ2-1; no reliable D call. Sequenced here: unsorted PBMCs, sampled 1.9 years after starting antiretroviral therapy. The TCR was taken from a man aged 18 to 30 with HIV. The CDR3 here is CASSPPLQLEQFF. The CDR3 DNA sequence: TGTGCCAGCAGCCCTCCCCTACAGCTAGAGCAGTTCTTC.